A selection of T cell receptor beta chains follows, all from one sample in a study of cytomegalovirus exposure and HLA in healthy donors. TCRdb's copy holds only in-frame clones and misses some; the assay was immunoSEQ multiplex PCR. The sample records 130,000 to 150,000 clones, over 60% being singletons. Sequenced input: PBMCs. The receptors derive from a woman in her 30s in good health and CMV-seropositive. CDR3s include the opening cysteine and the closing phenylalanine or tryptophan. Fields, in order: J gene, clone size, D gene, V gene, CDR3 protein, CDR3 DNA. A D gene is named only where the DNA matches it firmly. Clone size is not always given. Where it is, it says once, few, many or a class for expanded clones.

>TRBJ2-5|.|.|TRBV5-1
CASSLSGGLSETQYF
TGCGCCAGCAGCTTATCAGGGGGACTTTCAGAGACCCAGTACTTC
>TRBJ2-7|.|.|TRBV5-1
CASSQQGASYEQYF
TGCGCCAGCAGTCAACAAGGGGCCTCCTACGAGCAGTACTTC
>TRBJ2-5|.|.|TRBV5-8
CASAPGRETQYF
TGTGCCAGCGCCCCAGGCAGGGAGACCCAGTACTTC
>TRBJ2-2|.|.|TRBV4-2
CASRPRGTNTGELFF
TGTGCCAGCAGGCCTAGGGGAACGAACACCGGGGAGCTGTTTTTT
>TRBJ1-1|few|TRBD1|TRBV19
CATGQGGTEAFF
TGTGCCACCGGACAGGGAGGGACTGAAGCTTTCTTT
>TRBJ2-3|few|.|TRBV6-5
CASTTGVTSTDTQYF
TGTGCCAGCACCACAGGAGTGACTAGCACAGATACGCAGTATTTT
>TRBJ1-2|few|.|TRBV2
CASSEWARGYTF
TGTGCCAGCAGTGAATGGGCACGTGGCTACACCTTC
>TRBJ2-7|.|TRBD1|TRBV23-1
CASSRGRGLYEQYF
TGCGCCAGCAGTCGGGGCAGGGGGCTCTACGAGCAGTACTTC
>TRBJ2-7|.|TRBD2|TRBV5-6
CASSRRLAGASEQYF
TGTGCCAGCAGCCGGAGACTAGCGGGAGCTTCCGAGCAGTACTTC
>TRBJ1-5|.|.|TRBV28
CASSLKIPLMPQHF
TGTGCCAGCAGTTTAAAGATCCCCCTAATGCCCCAGCATTTT
>TRBJ2-7|.|TRBD1|TRBV5-1
CASSLQGERYEQYF
TGCGCCAGCAGCTTGCAGGGGGAGCGTTACGAGCAGTACTTC
>TRBJ1-5|few|.|TRBV7-6
CASSFSGDQPQHF
TGTGCCAGCAGCTTTTCAGGGGATCAGCCCCAGCATTTT
>TRBJ2-3|.|.|TRBV2
CASRYTDTQYF
TGTGCCAGCAGATATACAGATACGCAGTATTTT
>TRBJ2-1|.|TRBD2|TRBV7-7
CASSLSAGDYNEQFF
TGTGCTAGCAGCTTATCGGCGGGGGACTACAATGAGCAGTTCTTC
>TRBJ2-2|once|TRBD1|TRBV19
CAARGQGADTGELFF
TGTGCCGCTAGGGGACAGGGGGCCGACACCGGGGAGCTGTTTTTT
>TRBJ1-1|.|.|TRBV27
CASRPFDRHPTEAFF
TGTGCCAGCAGGCCGTTCGACAGACACCCCACTGAAGCTTTCTTT
>TRBJ1-1|.|TRBD1|TRBV4-2
CASSRKMAGTGGASWNEAFF
TGTGCCAGCAGCCGGAAAATGGCGGGGACAGGGGGCGCTTCGTGGAATGAAGCTTTCTTT
>TRBJ1-1|.|TRBD1|TRBV18
CASSPQGVNTEAFF
TGTGCCAGCTCACCCCAGGGGGTGAACACTGAAGCTTTCTTT
>TRBJ2-3|.|.|TRBV28
CASSLGGADTQYF
TGTGCCAGCAGTTTGGGGGGTGCAGATACGCAGTATTTT
>TRBJ1-5|.|.|TRBV27
CASSLFFGQPQHF
TGTGCCAGCAGTTTATTCTTCGGGCAGCCCCAGCATTTT